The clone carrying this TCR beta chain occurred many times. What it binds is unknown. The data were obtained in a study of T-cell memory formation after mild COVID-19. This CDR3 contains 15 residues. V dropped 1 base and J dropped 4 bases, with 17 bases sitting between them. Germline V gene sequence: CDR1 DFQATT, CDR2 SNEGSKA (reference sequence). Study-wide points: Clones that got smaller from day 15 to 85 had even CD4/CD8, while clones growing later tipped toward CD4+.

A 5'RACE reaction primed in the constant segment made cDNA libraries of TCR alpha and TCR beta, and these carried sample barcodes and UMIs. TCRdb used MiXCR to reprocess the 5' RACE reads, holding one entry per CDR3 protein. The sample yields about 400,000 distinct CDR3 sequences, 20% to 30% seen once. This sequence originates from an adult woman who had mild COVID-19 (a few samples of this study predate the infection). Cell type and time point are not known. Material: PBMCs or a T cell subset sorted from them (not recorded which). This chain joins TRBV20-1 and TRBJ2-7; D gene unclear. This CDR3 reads CSARGFGPDTYEQYF. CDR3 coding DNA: TGCAGTGCTAGAGGATTTGGGCCAGATACTTACGAGCAGTACTTC.